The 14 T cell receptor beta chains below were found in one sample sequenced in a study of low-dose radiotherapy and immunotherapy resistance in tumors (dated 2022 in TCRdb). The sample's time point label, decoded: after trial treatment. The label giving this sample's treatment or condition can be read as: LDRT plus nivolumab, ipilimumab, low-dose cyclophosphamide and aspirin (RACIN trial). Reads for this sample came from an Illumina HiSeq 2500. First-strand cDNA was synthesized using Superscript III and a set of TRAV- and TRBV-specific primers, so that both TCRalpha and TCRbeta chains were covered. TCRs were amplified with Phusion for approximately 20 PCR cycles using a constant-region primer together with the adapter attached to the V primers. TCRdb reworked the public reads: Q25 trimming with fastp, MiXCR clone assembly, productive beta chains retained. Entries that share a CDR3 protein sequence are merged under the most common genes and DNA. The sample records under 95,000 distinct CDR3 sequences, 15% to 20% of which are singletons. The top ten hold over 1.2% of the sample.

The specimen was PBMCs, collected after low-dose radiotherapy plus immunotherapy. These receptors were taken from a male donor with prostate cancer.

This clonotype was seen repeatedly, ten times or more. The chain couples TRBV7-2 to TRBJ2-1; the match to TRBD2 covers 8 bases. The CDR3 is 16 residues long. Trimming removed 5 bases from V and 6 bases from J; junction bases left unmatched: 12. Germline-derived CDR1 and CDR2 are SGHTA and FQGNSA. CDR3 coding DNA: TGTGCCAGCAGCCAAAGGGGGACTAGAGGGGTCAATGAGCAGTTCTTC. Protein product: CASSQRGTRGVNEQFF.

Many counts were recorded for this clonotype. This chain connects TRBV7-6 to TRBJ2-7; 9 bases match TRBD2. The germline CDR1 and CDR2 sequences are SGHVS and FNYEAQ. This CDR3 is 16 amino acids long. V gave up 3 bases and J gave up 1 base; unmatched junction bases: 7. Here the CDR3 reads CASSLTSGLKSYEQYF. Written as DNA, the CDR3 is TGTGCCAGCAGCTTGACTAGCGGACTGAAATCCTACGAGCAGTACTTC.

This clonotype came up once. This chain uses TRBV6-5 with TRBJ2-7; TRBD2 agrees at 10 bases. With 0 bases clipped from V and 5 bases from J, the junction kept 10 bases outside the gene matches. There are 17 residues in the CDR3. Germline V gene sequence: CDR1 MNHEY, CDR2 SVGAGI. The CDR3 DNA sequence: TGTGCCAGCAGTTACTCAAGCGGGAGGGCGCAGGTACACGAGCAGTACTTC. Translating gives CASSYSSGRAQVHEQYF.

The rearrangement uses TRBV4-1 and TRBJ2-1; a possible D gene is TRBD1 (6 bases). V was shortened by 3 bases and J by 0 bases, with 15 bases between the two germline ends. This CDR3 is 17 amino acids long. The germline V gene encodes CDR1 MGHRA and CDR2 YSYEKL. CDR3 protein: CASSHPDRIRSYNEQFF. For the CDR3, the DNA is TGCGCCAGCAGCCACCCTGACAGGATCCGCTCCTACAATGAGCAGTTCTTC.

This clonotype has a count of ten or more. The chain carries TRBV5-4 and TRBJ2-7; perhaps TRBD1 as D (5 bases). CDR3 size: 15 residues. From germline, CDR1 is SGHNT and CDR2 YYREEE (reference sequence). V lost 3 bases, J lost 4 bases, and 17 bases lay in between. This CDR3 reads CASSSGRTRQYEQYF. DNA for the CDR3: TGTGCCAGCAGCTCCGGACGGACAAGACAATACGAGCAGTACTTC.

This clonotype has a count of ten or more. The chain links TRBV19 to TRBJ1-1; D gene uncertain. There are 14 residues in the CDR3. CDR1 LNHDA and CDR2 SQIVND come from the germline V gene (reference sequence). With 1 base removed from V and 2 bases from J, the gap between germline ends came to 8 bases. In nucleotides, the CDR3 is TGTGCCAGTAGTATAGGACCCGAAAACACTGAAGCTTTCTTT. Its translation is CASSIGPENTEAFF.

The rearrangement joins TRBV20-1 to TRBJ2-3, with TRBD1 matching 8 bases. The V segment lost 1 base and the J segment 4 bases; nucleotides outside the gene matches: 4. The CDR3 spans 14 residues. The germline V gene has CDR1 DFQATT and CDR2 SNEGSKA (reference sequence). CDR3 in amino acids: CSARGQGASDTQYF. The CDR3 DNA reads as TGCAGTGCTAGAGGGCAGGGGGCCTCAGATACGCAGTATTTT.

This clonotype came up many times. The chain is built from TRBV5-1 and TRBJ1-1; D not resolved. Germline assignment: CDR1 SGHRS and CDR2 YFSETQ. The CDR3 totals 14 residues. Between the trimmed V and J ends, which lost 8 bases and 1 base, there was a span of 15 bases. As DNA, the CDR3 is TGCGCCAGTTGGCCCCTGGACTCGAACACTGAAGCTTTCTTT. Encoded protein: CASWPLDSNTEAFF. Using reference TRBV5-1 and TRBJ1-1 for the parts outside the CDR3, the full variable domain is KAGVTQTPRYLIKTRGQQVTLSCSPISGHRSVSWYQQTPGQGLQFLFEYFSETQRNKGNFPGRFSGRQFSNSRSEMNVSTLELGDSALYLCASWPLDSNTEAFFGQGTRLTVV.

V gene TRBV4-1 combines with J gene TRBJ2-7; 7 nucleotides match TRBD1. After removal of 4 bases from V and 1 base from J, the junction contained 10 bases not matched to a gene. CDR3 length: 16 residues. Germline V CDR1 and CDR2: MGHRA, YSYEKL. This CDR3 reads CASSPTGAQGSYEQYF. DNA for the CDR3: TGCGCCAGCAGCCCCACAGGGGCCCAGGGGTCCTACGAGCAGTACTTC.

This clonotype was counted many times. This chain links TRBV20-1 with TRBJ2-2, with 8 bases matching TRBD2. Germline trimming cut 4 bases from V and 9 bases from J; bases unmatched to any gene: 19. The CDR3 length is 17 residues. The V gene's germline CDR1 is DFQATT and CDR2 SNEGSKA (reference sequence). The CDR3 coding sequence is TGCAGTGCTACCGGGTCCAGCGGGAGAGGGTTCTCGAGGGAGCTGTTTTTT. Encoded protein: CSATGSSGRGFSRELFF.

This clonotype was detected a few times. The CDR3 DNA reads as TGTGCCAGCAGTTGGGGACAGGGCAAATATGGCTACACCTTC. It specifies CASSWGQGKYGYTF. This chain links TRBV28 with TRBJ1-2, with 9 bases lining up with TRBD1. Unmatched junction bases numbered 5, after V lost 4 bases and J lost 5 bases. The germline CDR1 and CDR2 sequences are MDHEN and SYDVKM. The CDR3 is made up of 14 amino acids.

The CDR3 nucleotides read TGTGCCACCCAGTTAAAGGACAGGGCCCCAGGTAATGAGCAGTTCTTC. Protein sequence: CATQLKDRAPGNEQFF. The chain is built from TRBV12-3 or TRBV12-4 and TRBJ2-1; 8 bases line up with TRBD1. CDR3 size: 16 residues. Trimming at V came to 10 bases and at J to 7 bases, leaving 18 bases not matched to a gene.

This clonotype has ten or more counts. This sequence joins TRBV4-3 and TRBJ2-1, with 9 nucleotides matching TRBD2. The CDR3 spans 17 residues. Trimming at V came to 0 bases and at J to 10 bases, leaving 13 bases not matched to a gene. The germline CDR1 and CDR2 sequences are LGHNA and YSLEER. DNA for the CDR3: TGCGCCAGCAGCCAAGATACCGGAGCTAGCGGGATAGGAGAGCAGTTCTTC. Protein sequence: CASSQDTGASGIGEQFF.

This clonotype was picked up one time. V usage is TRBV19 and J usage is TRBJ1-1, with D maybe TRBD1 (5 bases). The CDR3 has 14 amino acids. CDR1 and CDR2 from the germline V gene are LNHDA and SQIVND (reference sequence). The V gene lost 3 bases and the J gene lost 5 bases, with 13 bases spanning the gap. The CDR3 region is CASSIQGRATEAFF. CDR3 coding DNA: TGTGCCAGTAGTATTCAGGGTCGGGCGACTGAAGCTTTCTTT.